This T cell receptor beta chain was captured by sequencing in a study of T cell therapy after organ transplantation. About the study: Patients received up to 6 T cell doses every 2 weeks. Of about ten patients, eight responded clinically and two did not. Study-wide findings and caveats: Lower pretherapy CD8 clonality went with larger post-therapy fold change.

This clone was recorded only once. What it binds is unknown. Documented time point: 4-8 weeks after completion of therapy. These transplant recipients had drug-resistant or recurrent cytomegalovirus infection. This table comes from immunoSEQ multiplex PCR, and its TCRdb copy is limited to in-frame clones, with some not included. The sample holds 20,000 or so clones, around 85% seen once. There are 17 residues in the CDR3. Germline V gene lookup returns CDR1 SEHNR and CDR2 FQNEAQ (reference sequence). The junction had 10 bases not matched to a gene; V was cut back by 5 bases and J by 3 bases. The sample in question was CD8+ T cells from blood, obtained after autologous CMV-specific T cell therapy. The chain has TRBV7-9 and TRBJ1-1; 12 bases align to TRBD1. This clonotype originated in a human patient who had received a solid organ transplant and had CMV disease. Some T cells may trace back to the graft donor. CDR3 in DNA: TGTGCCAGCAGCGTCCGGGACAGGGGGCGGTTAGACACTGAAGCTTTCTTT. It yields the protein CASSVRDRGRLDTEAFF.